What follows are 5 T cell receptor beta chains derived from one specimen sequenced in a study of tumor-infiltrating lymphocytes in localized non-small cell lung cancer. Repertoires were generated with immunoSEQ multiplex PCR, while TCRdb's copy carries only in-frame clones and drops some. The sample lists about 23,000 clones, 69% seen once, with roughly 14% in the top ten. The sample taken for sequencing was lung tumor tissue. Receptor source: a human donor with non-small cell lung cancer.

The chain combines TRBV27 with TRBJ2-5; no definite D call. This CDR3 has 13 amino acids. Deletions cut 0 bases from V and 6 bases from J, with 8 bases between. Looked up from germline, CDR1 is MNHEY and CDR2 is SMNVEV (reference sequence). The CDR3 loop is CASSLSIAKTQYF. The CDR3, as DNA: TGTGCCAGCAGTTTATCGATTGCGAAGACCCAGTACTTC.

This chain joins TRBV29-1 and TRBJ2-7; the match to TRBD1 covers 7 bases. This CDR3 is built from 13 residues. The V gene's germline CDR1 is SQVTM and CDR2 ANQGSEA. With V trimmed by 4 bases and J by 0 bases, 3 bases remained unmatched. The CDR3 loop reads CSVVGDSSYEQYF. The CDR3 DNA follows: TGCAGCGTTGTGGGGGACAGCTCCTACGAGCAGTACTTC.

By share, this clone counts as medium-sized (0.01 to 0.1%). DNA of the CDR3: TGTGCCAGCAGTTTCTTTCGGACCGACAATGAGCAGTTCTTC. This encodes CASSFFRTDNEQFF. The V gene is TRBV28, the J gene TRBJ2-1; D not resolved. Germline assignment: CDR1 MDHEN and CDR2 SYDVKM. The CDR3 has 14 amino acids. V lost 3 bases, J lost 5 bases, and 11 bases lay in between.

The rearrangement links TRBV5-1 to TRBJ2-2, with 8 nucleotides matching TRBD2. The CDR3 consists of 16 residues. V lost 4 bases and J lost 1; bases outside the gene matches: 6. From germline, CDR1 is SGHRS and CDR2 YFSETQ. CDR3 amino acids: CASSPPSGRNTGELFF. CDR3 nucleotides: TGCGCCAGCAGCCCCCCGAGCGGGAGGAACACCGGGGAGCTGTTTTTT.

This chain links TRBV7-2 with TRBJ1-1; no definite D call. The germline CDR1 and CDR2 sequences are SGHTA and FQGNSA. V lost 4 bases and J 6 bases, leaving 12 bases between the germline ends. The CDR3 loop spans 13 amino acids. The CDR3 sequence is CASSSPESAEAFF. CDR3 DNA: TGTGCCAGCAGCTCCCCCGAATCCGCTGAAGCTTTCTTT.